The rows below give T cell receptor beta chains drawn from one sample of a study of T cells in Graves' hyperthyroidism and ophthalmopathy. Each CDR3 protein gets one entry after TCRdb re-called the multiplex PCR reads with MiXCR. This sample carries over 200,000 distinct CDR3 sequences, 18% of them seen once, and the ten largest clones take roughly 44%. The sample taken for sequencing was blood. Receptors were obtained from a man aged 35 to 55 with Graves' hyperthyroidism. Both conserved end residues are part of each CDR3. The D gene is left open where the match is weak. Some rows mark clone size as missing; the rest say once, few, many or name a class of expanded clone.

length: 11; J: TRBJ2-1; D: NA; V: TRBV19; size: NA; DNA: TGTGCCAGTACCCTACTCGGAGAGCAGTTCTTC; CDR3: CASTLLGEQFF
length: 12; J: TRBJ1-1; D: TRBD1; V: TRBV18; size: many; DNA: TGTGCCAGCTCAACAACAGGGGATGAAGCTTTCTTT; CDR3: CASSTTGDEAFF
length: 16; J: TRBJ1-6; D: TRBD1; V: TRBV28; size: NA; DNA: TGTGCCAGCAGTAAAGACAGGGGCCCGGCGGGTTCACCCCTCCACTTT; CDR3: CASSKDRGPAGSPLHF
length: 16; J: TRBJ2-1; D: NA; V: TRBV5-6; size: few; DNA: TGTGCCAGCAGCCGGGGGGCGTACTTCCATTACAATGAGCAGTTCTTC; CDR3: CASSRGAYFHYNEQFF
length: 14; J: TRBJ2-5; D: NA; V: TRBV28; size: many; DNA: TGTGCCAGCAGTTTACGGAAGCGGGTCGAGACCCAGTACTTC; CDR3: CASSLRKRVETQYF
length: 13; J: TRBJ2-3; D: NA; V: TRBV11-2; size: many; DNA: TGTGCCAGCAGCTTTGGTCAGGCAGATACGCAGTATTTT; CDR3: CASSFGQADTQYF
length: 13; J: TRBJ1-1; D: TRBD1; V: TRBV7-2; size: many; DNA: TGTGCCAGCAGCTTAGAGACAGGGTCTGAAGCTTTCTTT; CDR3: CASSLETGSEAFF
length: 15; J: TRBJ1-6; D: TRBD1; V: TRBV5-8; size: many; DNA: TGTGCCAGCAGCTTGACAGGGGATCCTAATTCACCCCTCCACTTT; CDR3: CASSLTGDPNSPLHF
length: 16; J: TRBJ1-6; D: NA; V: TRBV7-2; size: many; DNA: TGTGCCAGCAGCTTAGCTGGACCCAGAGGGTATTCACCCCTCCACTTT; CDR3: CASSLAGPRGYSPLHF
length: 17; J: TRBJ2-5; D: TRBD2; V: TRBV5-5; size: few; DNA: TGTGCCAGCAGCTTGGCCCTTACTAGCGGGGGCCAAGAGACCCAGTACTTC; CDR3: CASSLALTSGGQETQYF
length: 15; J: TRBJ1-3; D: NA; V: TRBV7-2; size: few; DNA: TGTGCCAGCAGCCGTGAAGATACCGCTGGAAGCACCATATATTTT; CDR3: CASSREDTAGSTIYF
length: 12; J: TRBJ1-2; D: NA; V: TRBV20-1; size: many; DNA: TGCAGTGCTAGCAACTCCGACTATGGCTACACCTTC; CDR3: CSASNSDYGYTF
length: 17; J: TRBJ2-2; D: TRBD2; V: TRBV14; size: few; DNA: TGTGCCAGCAGCCAAGGGGCACTAGCGGGGGACACCGGGGAGCTGTTTTTT; CDR3: CASSQGALAGDTGELFF
length: 16; J: TRBJ2-6; D: TRBD1; V: TRBV29-1; size: few; DNA: TGCAGCGTTGAACAGGGGGCCTTAACTGGGGCCAACGTCCTGACTTTC; CDR3: CSVEQGALTGANVLTF
length: 15; J: TRBJ2-4; D: TRBD1; V: TRBV20-1; size: many; DNA: TGCAGTGCTAGACCAGGGGGCTCGGCCAAAAACATTCAGTACTTC; CDR3: CSARPGGSAKNIQYF
length: 13; J: TRBJ1-6; D: NA; V: TRBV6-1; size: few; DNA: TGTGCCAGTTGGGGGATTAGGGATTCACCCCTCCACTTT; CDR3: CASWGIRDSPLHF
length: 14; J: TRBJ2-1; D: TRBD2; V: TRBV30; size: many; DNA: TGTGCCAGACAAGCACGGGGGGGGTACAATGAGCAGTTCTTC; CDR3: CARQARGGYNEQFF
length: 18; J: TRBJ2-3; D: TRBD2; V: TRBV7-2; size: few; DNA: TGTGCCAGCAGCTCCGACCTCTTAGCGGGGGGGAGCACAGATACGCAGTATTTT; CDR3: CASSSDLLAGGSTDTQYF
length: 16; J: TRBJ2-3; D: TRBD2; V: TRBV28; size: many; DNA: TGTGCCAGCAGTTTTACGGCGGGGGGGCAAGCAGATACGCAGTATTTT; CDR3: CASSFTAGGQADTQYF
length: 17; J: TRBJ1-5; D: TRBD1; V: TRBV19; size: NA; DNA: TGTGCCAGTAGTATCTCGGACAGGGAAGGTTGCCATCAGCCCCAGCATTTT; CDR3: CASSISDREGCHQPQHF
length: 17; J: TRBJ1-2; D: NA; V: TRBV5-6; size: NA; DNA: TGTGCCAGCAGCTTGGGAGTTATCGGGGGAGTTAACTATGGCTACACCTTC; CDR3: CASSLGVIGGVNYGYTF
length: 14; J: TRBJ2-1; D: NA; V: TRBV20-1; size: NA; DNA: TGCAGTGCGCCGGGCAGCTTCTCCTACAATGAGCAGTTCTTC; CDR3: CSAPGSFSYNEQFF
length: 15; J: TRBJ2-7; D: NA; V: TRBV7-3; size: NA; DNA: TGTGCCAGCAGCTTAACTGGCAGGGGAGGCGGCGAGCAGTACTTC; CDR3: CASSLTGRGGGEQYF
length: 14; J: TRBJ1-5; D: TRBD1; V: TRBV28; size: once; DNA: TGTGCCAGCAGTTTAGGGCAGGGGGTTCAGCCCCAGCATTTT; CDR3: CASSLGQGVQPQHF
length: 13; J: TRBJ1-1; D: NA; V: TRBV7-2; size: many; DNA: TGTGCCAGCAGCTCGGACGGGTGGACTGAAGCTTTCTTT; CDR3: CASSSDGWTEAFF
length: 16; J: TRBJ1-2; D: TRBD1; V: TRBV7-9; size: many; DNA: TGTGCCAGCAGCACCACGGGACAGGGGCCCCCCTATGGCTACACCTTC; CDR3: CASSTTGQGPPYGYTF
length: 16; J: TRBJ1-1; D: NA; V: TRBV12-3/TRBV12-4; size: many; DNA: TGTGCCAGCAGTTTAGGGTCAGGGTACGGGAACACTGAAGCTTTCTTT; CDR3: CASSLGSGYGNTEAFF